This TCR beta chain originates from a study of blood T cells in healthy people across ages. Next came a second PCR, run for roughly 6 to 11 cycles, which used a sample-barcoded 5' primer along with a J-beta primer mix. Using its own MiXCR run on the 5' RACE reads, TCRdb lists one record per CDR3 protein. Of 660,000 or so distinct CDR3 sequences listed, under 65% are singletons. Germline-derived CDR1 and CDR2 are SEHNR and FQNEAQ (reference sequence). The CDR3 has 15 residues. V lost 5 bases and J lost 2; bases outside the gene matches: 8. The sample consisted of blood. The TCR comes from a man in his sixties in good health. The chain couples TRBV7-9 to TRBJ2-5; TRBD2 matches 7 bases. CDR3 DNA sequence: TGTGCCAGCAGCCATCCAAGCGGGGAACAAGAGACCCAGTACTTC. Protein: CASSHPSGEQETQYF.